Each of the 15 T cell receptor beta chains below was sequenced from the same sample in a study of T cell responses to AZD1222 COVID-19 vaccine. Method: immunoSEQ multiplex PCR; TCRdb's copy keeps in-frame clones and lacks some. The table lists 130,000 to 150,000 clones, around 88% of them singletons, with more than 12% in the top ten. This specimen consisted of peripheral blood, obtained on day 0 of AZD1222 vaccination. The receptors derive from an adult in good health.

The rearrangement joins TRBV4-1 to TRBJ1-3; D may be TRBD1 (6 bases). This CDR3 is 15 amino acids long. In germline, CDR1 is MGHRA, CDR2 YSYEKL. V lost 4 bases and J 2 bases, leaving 12 bases between the germline ends. CDR3 nucleotide sequence: TGCGCCAGCAGCCGAACAGGGACGACTGGAAACACCATATATTTT. This translates into CASSRTGTTGNTIYF.

J is TRBJ2-7 and V is TRBV5-1, with D possibly matching TRBD1 (6 bases). CDR1 is SGHRS and CDR2 is YFSETQ in the germline V gene. The CDR3 covers 14 residues. Trimming removed 0 bases from V and 3 bases from J, with 10 bases in between. The DNA of the CDR3 is TGCGCCAGCAGCTTGGGACAGGCAATCTACGAGCAGTACTTC. Protein product: CASSLGQAIYEQYF.

V gene TRBV2 combines with J gene TRBJ1-1; no clear D gene. CDR3 length: 14 amino acids. The V gene's germline CDR1 is SNHLY and CDR2 FYNNEI. Trimming took 8 bases from V and 0 from J, leaving 13 bases between them. The CDR3 here is CASHFTTVNTEAFF. The CDR3 nucleotides read TGTGCCAGCCATTTCACGACGGTGAACACTGAAGCTTTCTTT.

The chain has TRBV7-2 and TRBJ1-2; perhaps TRBD1 as D (6 bases). The CDR3 is 14 residues long. Germline-derived CDR1 and CDR2 are SGHTA and FQGNSA. Trimming pared 4 bases from V and 2 bases from J, leaving 11 bases between. This chain's CDR3 is CASSSQGGNYGYTF. CDR3 sequence (DNA): TGTGCCAGCAGCTCGCAAGGGGGAAACTATGGCTACACCTTC.

The chain combines TRBV14 with TRBJ2-7; D is unclear. The V gene's germline CDR1 is SGHDN and CDR2 FVKESK. The CDR3 has 15 residues. V was shortened by 0 bases and J by 2 bases, with 11 bases between the two germline ends. For the CDR3, the DNA is TGTGCCAGCAGCCAAGATGAGGCTTTACCCTACGAGCAGTACTTC. Protein sequence: CASSQDEALPYEQYF.

The chain combines TRBV11-2 with TRBJ2-1; 10 bases map to TRBD1. The V gene's germline CDR1 is SGHAT and CDR2 FQNNGV. CDR3 length: 17 amino acids. The J segment lost 7 bases and the V segment lost 5 bases, leaving 14 bases of the junction unmatched. In nucleotides, the CDR3 is TGTGCCAGCAGCCCGATCTCGCGACGGGACAGGGGAAATGAGCAGTTCTTC. This encodes CASSPISRRDRGNEQFF.

This chain's CDR3 is CASSLAGRSNYGYTF. CDR3 sequence (DNA): TGTGCCAGCAGCTTGGCCGGCAGATCTAACTATGGCTACACCTTC. The chain has TRBV5-6 and TRBJ1-2; D unresolved. This CDR3 contains 15 residues. V was shortened by 0 bases and J by 0 bases, with 9 bases between the two germline ends. In germline, CDR1 is SGHDT, CDR2 YYEEEE.

The chain joins TRBV10-3 to TRBJ2-7; D is ambiguous. This CDR3 spans 11 amino acids. Germline V gene lookup returns CDR1 ENHRY and CDR2 SYGVKD. V lost 8 bases, J lost 4 bases, and 9 bases lay in between. CDR3 amino acids: CAIGNTYEQYF. CDR3 nucleotide sequence: TGTGCCATCGGCAATACGTACGAGCAGTACTTC.

V usage is TRBV6-6 and J usage is TRBJ1-6, with D perhaps matching TRBD1 (5 bases). V shed 4 bases and J shed 10 bases, with 8 bases lying between them. CDR1 MNHNY and CDR2 SVGAGI come from the germline V gene (reference sequence). This CDR3 contains 12 residues. The CDR3 sequence: CASSSGGSPLHF. For the CDR3, the DNA is TGTGCCAGCAGTTCCGGGGGGTCACCCCTCCACTTT.

The chain is built from TRBV19 and TRBJ1-2, with a weak D call TRBD1 (6 bases). With 7 bases removed from V and 2 bases from J, the gap between germline ends came to 17 bases. This CDR3 has 15 residues. The germline V gene encodes CDR1 LNHDA and CDR2 SQIVND (reference sequence). CDR3 residues: CASIPLEGGNYGYTF. CDR3 DNA sequence: TGTGCCAGTATCCCACTTGAGGGGGGCAACTATGGCTACACCTTC. Drawing the rest from reference TRBV19 and TRBJ1-2, the complete variable domain is DGGITQSPKYLFRKEGQNVTLSCEQNLNHDAMYWYRQDPGQGLRLIYYSQIVNDFQKGDIAEGYSVSREKKESFPLTVTSAQKNPTAFYLCASIPLEGGNYGYTFGSGTRLTVV.

The chain recombines TRBV18 with TRBJ1-3; D perhaps matches TRBD1 (6 bases). The CDR3 is 14 amino acids. The germline V gene encodes CDR1 KGHSH and CDR2 LQKENI. V dropped 4 bases and J dropped 2 bases, with 9 bases sitting between them. The CDR3 nucleotides are TGTGCCAGCTCACAACAGGGCGCTGGAAACACCATATATTTT. It yields the protein CASSQQGAGNTIYF.

J is TRBJ1-2 and V is TRBV6-2 or TRBV6-3; 8 bases align to TRBD1. The germline gives CDR1 MNHEY, CDR2 SVGEGT. Unmatched junction bases numbered 15, after V lost 5 bases and J lost 7 bases. This CDR3 contains 16 residues. The CDR3 sequence: CASSRMPSGQGSGYTF. In DNA, the CDR3 is TGTGCCAGCAGTCGCATGCCCTCCGGACAGGGAAGTGGCTACACCTTC.

CDR3: CASSALDRTGITNQPQHF. Written as DNA, the CDR3 is TGTGCCAGCAGCGCGCTTGACCGGACAGGGATAACCAATCAGCCCCAGCATTTT. The genes are TRBV7-8 and TRBJ1-5; 8 bases align to TRBD1. CDR3 length: 18 amino acids. Germline V gene lookup returns CDR1 SGHVS and CDR2 FQNEAQ. The V and J ends lost 5 bases and 3 bases, in that order; junction bases with no gene match: 15.

This chain links TRBV6-7 with TRBJ2-5, with 7 bases fitting TRBD1. TRBV6-7 belongs to the ORF category, with a function that is uncertain. This CDR3 contains 18 residues. V shed 2 bases and J 2 bases; nucleotides not matched to a gene: 14. Here the CDR3 DNA reads TGTGCCAGCAGTTACGCCCGACAGGGCCCTCCCCCTCAAGAGACCCAGTACTTC. Translation: CASSYARQGPPPQETQYF.

This clone was recorded a few times. The chain employs TRBV12-5 and TRBJ1-2; 7 bases are shared with TRBD1. This CDR3 has 13 amino acids. Trimming cost V 7 bases and J 2 bases; bases outside gene matches: 4. The germline gives CDR1 LGHNT, CDR2 FRNRAP. Written as DNA, the CDR3 is TGTGCTAGTGCCAGGGGGGACAACTATGGCTACACCTTC. This codes for CASARGDNYGYTF. Drawing the rest from reference TRBV12-5 and TRBJ1-2, the complete variable domain is DARVTQTPRHKVTEMGQEVTMRCQPILGHNTVFWYRQTMMQGLELLAYFRNRAPLDDSGMPKDRFSAEMPDATLATLKIQPSEPRDSAVYFCASARGDNYGYTFGSGTRLTVV.